This T cell receptor (beta chain) is from a study of OX40 agonist ivuxolimab in advanced cancers. Study-wide background: Melanoma, hepatocellular carcinoma, head and neck or renal cell cancer occurred in dose-escalation patients.

CDR1 and CDR2 (germline): MRHNA, SNTAGT. V lost 6 bases to trimming and J lost 10 bases, with 16 bases between them. The CDR3 length is 13 residues. TCRdb's table, derived via immunoSEQ multiplex PCR, lists solely in-frame clones and lacks some. The repertoire consists of approximately 66,000 clones, with approximately 92% occurring once and the leading ten covering roughly 6%. The rearrangement joins TRBV6-4 to TRBJ2-1, with TRBD1 as a possible D gene (6 bases). The starting material was CD4+ or CD8+ T cells sorted from blood, obtained in a trial of the OX40 agonist ivuxolimab. The TCR was taken from an adult with an advanced solid tumor such as melanoma, head and neck, liver or kidney cancer. The CDR3 sequence is CASRPQGGREQFF. DNA of the CDR3: TGTGCCAGCAGACCACAGGGTGGTAGGGAGCAGTTCTTC.